A single sample gave rise to the 23 T cell receptor beta chains below, sequenced in a study of blood T cell repertoires in COVID-19 (dated by TCRdb to the early 2020s). The receptor library was made with the immunoSEQ multiplex PCR assay. Held by TCRdb, this immuneACCESS table contains in-frame sequences only and omits some clones. Under half of the omission traces to an unresolved V gene where checked; the cause of the rest is unknown. For this sample the table gives over 250,000 clones, of which about 89% were detected only once. About 5% of the sample comes from the top ten. Material: PBMCs or T cells enriched from blood (not recorded which). The receptors here all came from a woman between 25 and 40 years old who had recovered from COVID-19.

The V and J genes are TRBV3-1 (or the pseudogene TRBV3-2) and TRBJ2-5, with a tentative D call TRBD2 (5 bases). In germline, CDR1 is LGHDT, CDR2 YNNKEL (reference sequence). The CDR3 is 17 residues long. Trimming took off 4 bases at V and 9 bases at J, with 27 bases between the two ends. CDR3 residues: CASSPPWVAAESRAQYF. The DNA for the CDR3 is TGTGCCAGCAGCCCACCGTGGGTAGCAGCGGAGTCGCGGGCCCAGTACTTC.

The chain recombines TRBV5-1 with TRBJ2-5; D may be TRBD2 (6 bases). Trimming took 0 bases from V and 4 from J, leaving 19 bases between them. This CDR3 contains 17 residues. Germline CDR1 SGHRS, CDR2 YFSETQ. CDR3 residues: CASSLEPWDPGGETQYF. CDR3 in DNA: TGCGCCAGCAGCTTGGAACCGTGGGACCCCGGGGGAGAGACCCAGTACTTC.

This sequence joins TRBV19 and TRBJ1-5, with 7 bases identical to TRBD1. Germline V gene sequence: CDR1 LNHDA, CDR2 SQIVND (reference sequence). V lost 6 bases, J lost 1 base, and 12 bases stayed unmatched. The CDR3 extends over 17 amino acids. The CDR3 sequence is CASRRRTGTESNQPQHF. In nucleotides, the CDR3 is TGTGCCAGTAGGAGGAGAACCGGGACAGAAAGCAATCAGCCCCAGCATTTT.

The chain joins TRBV9 to TRBJ1-3, with D hard to call. Germline values: CDR1 SGDLS, CDR2 YYNGEE. Trimming pared 0 bases from V and 8 bases from J, leaving 9 bases between. This CDR3 has 13 amino acids. The CDR3 loop reads CASSVGSGDTIYF. CDR3 nucleotides: TGTGCCAGCAGCGTAGGGTCAGGCGACACCATATATTTT.

This chain links TRBV18 with TRBJ1-2; 7 nucleotides match TRBD1. The CDR3 is 14 amino acids. V lost 3 bases and J lost 7; bases outside the gene matches: 8. Looked up from germline, CDR1 is KGHSH and CDR2 is LQKENI. Here the CDR3 DNA reads TGTGCCAGCTCACCTGACAGGGAAGTTCGTGGCTACACCTTC. Amino acid sequence: CASSPDREVRGYTF.

The chain carries TRBV7-2 and TRBJ1-1, with TRBD1 as a possible D gene (5 bases). Trimming took off 1 base at V and 10 bases at J, with 13 bases between the two ends. Germline lookup yields CDR1 SGHTA and CDR2 FQGNSA. This CDR3 has 13 residues. This CDR3 reads CASSLGQGLGAFF. DNA of the CDR3: TGTGCCAGCAGCTTAGGGCAGGGATTAGGAGCTTTCTTT. Looking up the rest from reference TRBV7-2 and TRBJ1-1 gives the full variable domain: GAGVSQSPSNKVTEKGKDVELRCDPISGHTALYWYRQSLGQGLEFLIYFQGNSAPDKSGLPSDRFSAERTGGSVSTLTIQRTQQEDSAVYLCASSLGQGLGAFFGQGTRLTVV.

The J gene is TRBJ2-7, the V gene TRBV7-9; the match to TRBD1 covers 9 bases. Germline lookup yields CDR1 SEHNR and CDR2 FQNEAQ (reference sequence). The trim removed 7 bases at V and 7 bases at J, leaving 14 bases unmatched. The CDR3 loop spans 15 amino acids. Written as DNA, the CDR3 is TGTGCCAGCAATGAATGGGACAGGGTAGAAGGAGAGCAGTACTTC. Translating it yields CASNEWDRVEGEQYF.

V and J are TRBV3-1 (or the pseudogene TRBV3-2) and TRBJ1-4; TRBD1 aligns across 7 bases. The germline gives CDR1 LGHDT, CDR2 YNNKEL (reference sequence). Trimming at V came to 5 bases and at J to 8 bases, leaving 8 bases not matched to a gene. The CDR3 totals 14 residues. The CDR3 region has the DNA TGTGCCAGCAGCTCACGACAGGGTGAGGAAAAACTGTTTTTT. Its translation is CASSSRQGEEKLFF.

This chain uses TRBV6-5 with TRBJ1-5; D is unclear. Looked up from germline, CDR1 is MNHEY and CDR2 is SVGAGI. The V and J ends lost 4 bases and 5 bases respectively, with 12 bases between them. The CDR3 runs 14 residues. The CDR3 loop reads CASSSNPGDQPQHF. The CDR3 coding sequence is TGTGCCAGCAGTTCCAACCCCGGGGATCAGCCCCAGCATTTT.

CDR3 nucleotide sequence: TGTGCCAGCAGCCCCCAGGGTTGGCTCGAGCAGTACTTC. Encoded protein: CASSPQGWLEQYF. The chain has TRBV7-9 and TRBJ2-7; D is possibly TRBD1 (5 bases). This CDR3 has 13 amino acids. The ends were cut back, 5 bases at V and 6 bases at J, with 14 bases in the middle. Germline V gene data show CDR1 as SEHNR and CDR2 as FQNEAQ (reference sequence).

Turning to this clone: The germline gene is not matched at one end of the junction; a read error may be the cause. The chain uses TRBV20-1 and TRBJ1-6, with a weak D call TRBD1 (6 bases). Germline loops: CDR1 DFQATT, CDR2 SNEGSKA (reference sequence). The CDR3 has 11 residues. CDR3 bases: TGCAGTGCTAGAGTTCGAACAGGGCCATCCTTT. It specifies CSARVRTGPSF.

This chain uses TRBV6-5 with TRBJ2-2; 10 bases agree with TRBD1. Looked up from germline, CDR1 is MNHEY and CDR2 is SVGAGI. V shed 6 bases and J 6 bases; nucleotides not matched to a gene: 1. The CDR3 spans 13 residues. CDR3 in DNA: TGTGCCAGCAGCGGACAGGGGGCCGGGGAGCTGTTTTTT. As protein: CASSGQGAGELFF.

The chain is built from TRBV3-1 (or the pseudogene TRBV3-2) and TRBJ1-2; D might be TRBD1 (6 bases). Germline V gene lookup returns CDR1 LGHDT and CDR2 YNNKEL (reference sequence). This CDR3 spans 14 amino acids. V dropped 1 base and J dropped 5 bases, with 11 bases sitting between them. The CDR3: CASSQVRGGYGYTF. Written as DNA, the CDR3 is TGTGCCAGCAGCCAAGTGAGGGGGGGGTATGGCTACACCTTC.

This clone was seen only a few times. V is TRBV2 and J is TRBJ1-4; 10 nucleotides match TRBD1. V lost 6 bases and J lost 5; bases outside the gene matches: 6. The CDR3 contains 15 residues. The germline gives CDR1 SNHLY, CDR2 FYNNEI. CDR3 protein: CASRVGQGLNEKLFF. In DNA form, the CDR3 reads TGTGCCAGCAGGGTGGGACAGGGGTTGAATGAAAAACTGTTTTTT.

This chain uses TRBV24-1 with TRBJ2-1; weak D call: TRBD1 (5 bases). The CDR3 is 14 residues long. V lost 4 bases and J 5 bases, leaving 11 bases between the germline ends. Germline-derived CDR1 and CDR2 are KGHDR and SFDVKD. The chain's CDR3 is CATSDRVGNNEQFF. The CDR3 DNA sequence: TGTGCCACCAGTGACAGGGTGGGAAACAATGAGCAGTTCTTC.

The rearrangement links TRBV4-3 to TRBJ1-4, with D uncertain. V lost 4 bases, J lost 7 bases, and 19 bases lay in between. Germline CDR1 LGHNA, CDR2 YSLEER. The length of the CDR3 is 16 residues. The CDR3 here is CASSPGGSGAGEKLFF. CDR3 nucleotides: TGCGCCAGCAGCCCAGGAGGCTCAGGAGCGGGTGAAAAACTGTTTTTT.

The chain carries TRBV12-3 or TRBV12-4 and TRBJ1-1; D is unresolved. The CDR3 extends over 13 amino acids. The V end was cut by 8 bases, the J end by 3 bases, with 13 bases between. CDR3 sequence reads: CASRRAGDTEAFF. CDR3 DNA sequence: TGTGCCAGCCGCCGGGCGGGCGACACTGAAGCTTTCTTT.

This clone was detected only once. The identical CDR3 is also encoded by other nucleotide sequences in the sample. The gene calls are TRBV18 and TRBJ1-5; the match to TRBD1 covers 7 bases. CDR3 size: 13 residues. CDR1 KGHSH and CDR2 LQKENI come from the germline V gene. V was clipped by 5 bases and J by 7 bases; unmatched bases: 5. The CDR3 sequence is CASSGDRNQPQHF. For the CDR3, the DNA is TGTGCCAGCTCAGGGGACAGAAACCAGCCCCAGCATTTT.

The chain recombines TRBV20-1 with TRBJ2-5; possibly TRBD2 for D (5 bases). Trimming shortened V by 0 bases and J by 6 bases, and 5 bases separated the two germline ends. This CDR3 is 11 amino acids long. The V gene's germline CDR1 is DFQATT and CDR2 SNEGSKA (reference sequence). The CDR3 is CSARDGKTQYF. CDR3 nucleotide sequence: TGCAGTGCTAGAGACGGGAAGACCCAGTACTTC.

The genes are TRBV28 and TRBJ1-5, with no clear D. CDR1 is MDHEN and CDR2 is SYDVKM in the germline V gene. V lost 7 bases, J lost 4 bases, and 14 bases lay in between. The CDR3 consists of 14 residues. The CDR3 nucleotides are TGTGCCAGCACGACATCAATGTGGAATCAGCCCCAGCATTTT. Its translation is CASTTSMWNQPQHF.

This clone appeared once. The chain combines TRBV25-1 with TRBJ2-5; no reliable D call. CDR3 length: 14 residues. Trimming left V 2 bases short and J 5 bases short, with 12 bases between. The V gene's germline CDR1 is MGHDK and CDR2 SYGVNS. The CDR3 sequence is CASSEGRRFETQYF. The CDR3 DNA reads TGTGCCAGCAGTGAAGGGCGCCGTTTTGAGACCCAGTACTTC.

The J gene is TRBJ1-3, the V gene TRBV3-1 (or the pseudogene TRBV3-2); tentatively, D is TRBD1 (6 bases). Looked up from germline, CDR1 is LGHDT and CDR2 is YNNKEL (reference sequence). V gave up 3 bases and J gave up 2 bases, with 14 bases separating them. This CDR3 is 16 amino acids long. The CDR3 region is CASSQVSGAAGNTIYF. CDR3 bases: TGTGCCAGCAGCCAGGTGTCAGGGGCCGCTGGAAACACCATATATTTT.

The rearrangement links TRBV7-9 to TRBJ1-4; 9 bases align to TRBD1. J lost 7 bases, V lost 5 bases, and 5 bases had no gene match. The CDR3 totals 14 residues. Germline loops: CDR1 SEHNR, CDR2 FQNEAQ (reference sequence). The CDR3, as DNA: TGTGCCAGCAGCCGAGGACAGGGGCCTGAAAAACTGTTTTTT. Translation: CASSRGQGPEKLFF.